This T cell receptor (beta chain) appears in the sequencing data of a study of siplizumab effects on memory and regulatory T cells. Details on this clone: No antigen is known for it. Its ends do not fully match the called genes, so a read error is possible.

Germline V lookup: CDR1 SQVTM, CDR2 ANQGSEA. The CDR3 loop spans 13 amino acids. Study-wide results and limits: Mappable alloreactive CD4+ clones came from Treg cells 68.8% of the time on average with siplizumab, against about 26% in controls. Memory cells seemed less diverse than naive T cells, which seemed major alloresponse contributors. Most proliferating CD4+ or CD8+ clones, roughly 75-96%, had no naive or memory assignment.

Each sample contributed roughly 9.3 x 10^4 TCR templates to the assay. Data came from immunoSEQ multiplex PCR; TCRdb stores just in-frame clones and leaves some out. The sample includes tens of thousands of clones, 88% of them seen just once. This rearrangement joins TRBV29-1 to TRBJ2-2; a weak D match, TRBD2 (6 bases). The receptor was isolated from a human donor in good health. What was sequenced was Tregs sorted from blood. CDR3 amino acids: CSVEAGEHRGAVF. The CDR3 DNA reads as TGCAGCGTTGAAGCGGGAGAGCACCGGGGAGCTGTTTTT.